The source of this T cell receptor beta chain is a study of beta chain features in type 1 diabetes. Study overall: Patients and healthy donors were similar in age, gender and cell yields. Findings and caveats of the study: The study notes PCR might favor shorter templates equally in patients and controls. Within each of all four CD4+ subsets, Type 1 diabetes patients had TCRB CDR3s that were moderately but significantly shorter. In comparison with healthy donors, patients had naive, central memory and Treg TCRB repertoires that appeared more similar.

A remark on this clone: Its target is unknown.

Sequencing targeted expressed TCRB transcripts, as all isolated RNA had been reverse transcribed. Repertoires were generated with immunoSEQ multiplex PCR, while TCRdb's copy carries only in-frame clones and drops some. The table lists about 53,000 clones, 63% of them singletons. This CDR3 region has 14 residues. The V segment lost 6 bases and the J segment 7 bases; nucleotides outside the gene matches: 6. Germline CDR1 SNHLY, CDR2 FYNNEI. V is TRBV2 and J is TRBJ2-1; TRBD1 matches at 10 bases. Sequences were obtained from stem cell memory CD4+ T cells from blood. The clonotype was recovered from a woman aged 25 to 39 with type 1 diabetes. The CDR3 is CASSTDRGGNEQFF. In DNA form, the CDR3 reads TGTGCCAGCAGCACGGACAGGGGGGGGAATGAGCAGTTCTTC.